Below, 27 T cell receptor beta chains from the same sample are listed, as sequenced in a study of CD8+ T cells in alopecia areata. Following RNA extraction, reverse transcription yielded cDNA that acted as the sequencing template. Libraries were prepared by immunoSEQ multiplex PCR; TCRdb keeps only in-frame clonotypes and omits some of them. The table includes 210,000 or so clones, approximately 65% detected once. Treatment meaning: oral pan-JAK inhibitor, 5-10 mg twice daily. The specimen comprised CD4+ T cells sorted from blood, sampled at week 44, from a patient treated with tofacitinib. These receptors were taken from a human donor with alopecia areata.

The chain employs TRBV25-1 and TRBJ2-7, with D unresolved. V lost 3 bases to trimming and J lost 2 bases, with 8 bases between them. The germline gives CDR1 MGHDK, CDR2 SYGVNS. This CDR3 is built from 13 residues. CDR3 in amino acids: CASSDRETYEQYF. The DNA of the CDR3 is TGTGCCAGCAGTGACCGAGAAACCTACGAGCAGTACTTC.

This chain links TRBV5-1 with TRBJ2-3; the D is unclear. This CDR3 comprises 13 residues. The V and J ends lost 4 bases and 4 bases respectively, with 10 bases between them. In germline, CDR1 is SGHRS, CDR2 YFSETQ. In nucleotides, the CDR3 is TGCGCCAGCAGCCAAACTCCGGCAGATACGCAGTATTTT. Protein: CASSQTPADTQYF.

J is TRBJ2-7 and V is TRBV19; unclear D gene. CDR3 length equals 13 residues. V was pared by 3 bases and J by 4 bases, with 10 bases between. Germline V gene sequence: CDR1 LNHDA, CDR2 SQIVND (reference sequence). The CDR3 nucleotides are TGTGCCAGTAGTATTGAATCCAGATACGAGCAGTACTTC. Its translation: CASSIESRYEQYF.

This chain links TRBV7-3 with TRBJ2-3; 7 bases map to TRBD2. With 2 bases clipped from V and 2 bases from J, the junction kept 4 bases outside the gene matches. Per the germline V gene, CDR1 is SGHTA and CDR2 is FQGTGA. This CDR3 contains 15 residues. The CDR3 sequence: CASSLAGENTDTQYF. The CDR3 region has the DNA TGTGCCAGCAGCTTAGCGGGGGAGAACACAGATACGCAGTATTTT. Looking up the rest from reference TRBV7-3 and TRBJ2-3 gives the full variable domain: GAGVSQTPSNKVTEKGKYVELRCDPISGHTALYWYRQSLGQGPEFLIYFQGTGAADDSGLPNDRFFAVRPEGSVSTLKIQRTERGDSAVYLCASSLAGENTDTQYFGPGTRLTVL.

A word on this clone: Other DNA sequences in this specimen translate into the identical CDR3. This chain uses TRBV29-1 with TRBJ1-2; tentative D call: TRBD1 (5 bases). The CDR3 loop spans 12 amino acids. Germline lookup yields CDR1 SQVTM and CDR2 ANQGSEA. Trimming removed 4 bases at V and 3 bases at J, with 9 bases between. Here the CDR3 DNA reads TGCAGCGTTGGGCGCAGGGACTATGGCTACACCTTC. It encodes CSVGRRDYGYTF.

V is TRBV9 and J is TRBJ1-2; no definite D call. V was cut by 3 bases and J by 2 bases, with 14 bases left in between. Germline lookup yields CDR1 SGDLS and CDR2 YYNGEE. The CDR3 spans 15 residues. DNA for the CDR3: TGTGCCAGCAGCGCTCAAATGCAGGAAAACTATGGCTACACCTTC. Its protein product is CASSAQMQENYGYTF.

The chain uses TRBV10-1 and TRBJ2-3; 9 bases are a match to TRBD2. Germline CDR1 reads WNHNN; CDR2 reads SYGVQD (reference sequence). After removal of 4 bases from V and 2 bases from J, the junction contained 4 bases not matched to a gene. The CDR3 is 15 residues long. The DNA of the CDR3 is TGCGCCAGCAGTGCCGTAGCGGGGGCCACAGATACGCAGTATTTT. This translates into CASSAVAGATDTQYF.

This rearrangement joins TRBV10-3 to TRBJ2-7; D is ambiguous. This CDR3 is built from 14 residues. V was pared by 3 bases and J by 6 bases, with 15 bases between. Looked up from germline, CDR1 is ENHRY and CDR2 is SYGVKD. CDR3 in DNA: TGTGCCATCAGTGACGGGTCCCGGATATCCGAGCAGTACTTC. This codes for CAISDGSRISEQYF.

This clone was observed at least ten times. The CDR3 DNA sequence: TGTGCCAGCAGTGACGGGATCTACCGGGATGCGCAGTATTTT. It yields the protein CASSDGIYRDAQYF. This chain joins TRBV6-4 and TRBJ2-3, with a possible D match to TRBD2 (5 bases). The germline V gene encodes CDR1 MRHNA and CDR2 SNTAGT. Trimming pared 2 bases from V and 10 bases from J, leaving 16 bases between. The CDR3 consists of 14 residues.

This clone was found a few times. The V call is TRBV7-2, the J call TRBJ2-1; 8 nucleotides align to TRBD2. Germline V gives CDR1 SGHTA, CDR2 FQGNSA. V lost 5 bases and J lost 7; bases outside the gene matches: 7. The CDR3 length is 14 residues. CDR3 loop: CASSEGTSRNEQFF. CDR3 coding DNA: TGTGCCAGCAGCGAAGGGACTAGTCGAAATGAGCAGTTCTTC. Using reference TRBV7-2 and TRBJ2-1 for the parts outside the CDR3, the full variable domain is GAGVSQSPSNKVTEKGKDVELRCDPISGHTALYWYRQSLGQGLEFLIYFQGNSAPDKSGLPSDRFSAERTGGSVSTLTIQRTQQEDSAVYLCASSEGTSRNEQFFGPGTRLTVL.

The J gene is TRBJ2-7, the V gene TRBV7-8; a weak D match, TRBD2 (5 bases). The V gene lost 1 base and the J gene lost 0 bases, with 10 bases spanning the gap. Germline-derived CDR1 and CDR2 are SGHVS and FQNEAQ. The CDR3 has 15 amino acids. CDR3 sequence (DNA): TGTGCCAGCAGCTTAGTAGGAGGCAACTCCTACGAGCAGTACTTC. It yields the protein CASSLVGGNSYEQYF.

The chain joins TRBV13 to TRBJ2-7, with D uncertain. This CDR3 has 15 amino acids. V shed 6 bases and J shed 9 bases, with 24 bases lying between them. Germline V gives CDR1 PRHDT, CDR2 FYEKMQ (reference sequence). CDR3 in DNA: TGTGCCAGCAGGGAGTCGATAGGAGCCCTGAGTCGGCAGTACTTC. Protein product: CASRESIGALSRQYF.

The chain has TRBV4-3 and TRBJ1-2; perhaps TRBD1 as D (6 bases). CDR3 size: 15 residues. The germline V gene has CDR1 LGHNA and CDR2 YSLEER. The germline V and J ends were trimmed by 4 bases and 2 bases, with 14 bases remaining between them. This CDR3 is CASSRATTGNYGYTF. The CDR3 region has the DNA TGCGCCAGCAGCCGAGCAACCACAGGGAACTATGGCTACACCTTC.

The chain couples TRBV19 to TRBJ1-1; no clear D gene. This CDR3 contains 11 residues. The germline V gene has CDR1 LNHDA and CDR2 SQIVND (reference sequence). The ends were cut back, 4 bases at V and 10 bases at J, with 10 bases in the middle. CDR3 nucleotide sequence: TGTGCCAGTAGTAATAGTGAACGAGCTTTCTTT. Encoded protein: CASSNSERAFF.

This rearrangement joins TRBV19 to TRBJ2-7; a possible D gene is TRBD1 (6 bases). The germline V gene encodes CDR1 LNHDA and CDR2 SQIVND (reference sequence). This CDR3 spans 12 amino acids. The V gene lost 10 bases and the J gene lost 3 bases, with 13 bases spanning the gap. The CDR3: CATRGTRYEQYF. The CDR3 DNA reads TGTGCCACCAGGGGAACACGCTACGAGCAGTACTTC. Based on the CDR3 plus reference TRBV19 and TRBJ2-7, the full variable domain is DGGITQSPKYLFRKEGQNVTLSCEQNLNHDAMYWYRQDPGQGLRLIYYSQIVNDFQKGDIAEGYSVSREKKESFPLTVTSAQKNPTAFYLCATRGTRYEQYFGPGTRLTVT.

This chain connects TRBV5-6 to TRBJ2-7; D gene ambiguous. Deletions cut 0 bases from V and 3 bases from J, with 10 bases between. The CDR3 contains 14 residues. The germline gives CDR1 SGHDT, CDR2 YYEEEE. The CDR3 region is CASSLGQAVYEQYF. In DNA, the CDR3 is TGTGCCAGCAGCTTGGGGCAGGCTGTCTACGAGCAGTACTTC. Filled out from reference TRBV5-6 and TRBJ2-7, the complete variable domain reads DAGVTQSPTHLIKTRGQQVTLRCSPKSGHDTVSWYQQALGQGPQFIFQYYEEEERQRGNFPDRFSGHQFPNYSSELNVNALLLGDSALYLCASSLGQAVYEQYFGPGTRLTVT.

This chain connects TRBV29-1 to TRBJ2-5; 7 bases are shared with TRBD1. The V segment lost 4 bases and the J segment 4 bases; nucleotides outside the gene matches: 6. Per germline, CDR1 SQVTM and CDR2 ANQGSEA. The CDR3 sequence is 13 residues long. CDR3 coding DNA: TGCAGCGTTGGACAGGGTGCCCCAGAGACCCAGTACTTC. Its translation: CSVGQGAPETQYF.

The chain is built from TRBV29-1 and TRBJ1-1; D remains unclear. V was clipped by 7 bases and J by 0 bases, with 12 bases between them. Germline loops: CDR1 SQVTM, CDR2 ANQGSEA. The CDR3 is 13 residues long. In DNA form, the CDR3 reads TGCAGCGGGCAGAAACTTATGAACACTGAAGCTTTCTTT. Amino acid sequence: CSGQKLMNTEAFF. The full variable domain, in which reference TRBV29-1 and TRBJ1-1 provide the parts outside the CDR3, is SAVISQKPSRDICQRGTSLTIQCQVDSQVTMMFWYRQQPGQSLTLIATANQGSEATYESGFVIDKFPISRPNLTFSTLTVSNMSPEDSSIYLCSGQKLMNTEAFFGQGTRLTVV.

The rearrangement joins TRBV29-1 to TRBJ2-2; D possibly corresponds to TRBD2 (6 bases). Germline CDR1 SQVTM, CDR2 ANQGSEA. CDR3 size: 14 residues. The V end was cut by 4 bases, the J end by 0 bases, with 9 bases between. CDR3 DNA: TGCAGCGTTGGGCGGGGACCGAACACCGGGGAGCTGTTTTTT. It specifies CSVGRGPNTGELFF.

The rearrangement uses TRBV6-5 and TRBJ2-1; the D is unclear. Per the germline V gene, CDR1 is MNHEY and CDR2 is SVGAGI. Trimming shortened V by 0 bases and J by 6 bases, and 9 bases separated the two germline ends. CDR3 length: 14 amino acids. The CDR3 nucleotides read TGTGCCAGCAGTTACTCGTCCAGGCGCAATGAGCAGTTCTTC. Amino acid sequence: CASSYSSRRNEQFF.

DNA for the CDR3: TGTGCCAGCAGTTTGCGGTCAAACACAGATACGCAGTATTTT. The encoded protein is CASSLRSNTDTQYF. The chain joins TRBV27 to TRBJ2-3; no reliable D call. V lost 3 bases and J 2 bases, leaving 9 bases between the germline ends. CDR1 is MNHEY, CDR2 SMNVEV, per germline (reference sequence). CDR3 length equals 14 residues.

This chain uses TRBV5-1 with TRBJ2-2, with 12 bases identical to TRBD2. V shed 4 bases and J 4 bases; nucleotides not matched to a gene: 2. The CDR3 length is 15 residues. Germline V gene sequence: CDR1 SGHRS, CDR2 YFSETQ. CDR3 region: CASSPGLAGTGELFF. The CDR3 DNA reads TGCGCCAGCAGCCCGGGACTAGCGGGCACCGGGGAGCTGTTTTTT. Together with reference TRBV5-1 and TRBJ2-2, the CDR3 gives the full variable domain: KAGVTQTPRYLIKTRGQQVTLSCSPISGHRSVSWYQQTPGQGLQFLFEYFSETQRNKGNFPGRFSGRQFSNSRSEMNVSTLELGDSALYLCASSPGLAGTGELFFGEGSRLTVL.

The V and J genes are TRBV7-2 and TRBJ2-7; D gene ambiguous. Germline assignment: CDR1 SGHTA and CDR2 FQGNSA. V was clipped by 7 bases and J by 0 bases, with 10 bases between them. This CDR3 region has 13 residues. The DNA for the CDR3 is TGTGCCAGCAAACTACGAAGCTCCTACGAGCAGTACTTC. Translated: CASKLRSSYEQYF.

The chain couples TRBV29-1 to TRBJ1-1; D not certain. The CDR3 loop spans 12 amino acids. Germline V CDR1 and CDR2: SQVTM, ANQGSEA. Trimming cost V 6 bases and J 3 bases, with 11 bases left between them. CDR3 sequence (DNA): TGCAGCGTACTCCGGTTGGACACTGAAGCTTTCTTT. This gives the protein CSVLRLDTEAFF.

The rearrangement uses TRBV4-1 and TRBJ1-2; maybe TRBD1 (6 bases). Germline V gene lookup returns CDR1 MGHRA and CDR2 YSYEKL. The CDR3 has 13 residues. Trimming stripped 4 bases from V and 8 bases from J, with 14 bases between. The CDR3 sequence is CASSPNGGFGYTF. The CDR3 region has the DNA TGCGCCAGCAGCCCCAACGGGGGCTTCGGCTACACCTTC.

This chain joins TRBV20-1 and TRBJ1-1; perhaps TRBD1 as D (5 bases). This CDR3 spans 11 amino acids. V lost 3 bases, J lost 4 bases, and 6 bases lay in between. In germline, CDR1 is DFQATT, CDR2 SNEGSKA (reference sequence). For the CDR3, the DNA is TGCAGTGCTAGGACAGCCACTGAAGCTTTCTTT. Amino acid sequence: CSARTATEAFF.

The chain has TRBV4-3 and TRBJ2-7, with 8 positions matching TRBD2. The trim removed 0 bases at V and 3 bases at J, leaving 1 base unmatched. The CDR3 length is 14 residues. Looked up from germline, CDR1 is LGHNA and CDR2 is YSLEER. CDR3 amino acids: CASSQDREGYEQYF. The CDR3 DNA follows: TGCGCCAGCAGCCAAGATCGGGAGGGCTACGAGCAGTACTTC.